The 18 T cell receptor beta chains presented below share a single source sample, sequenced in a study of blood T cell repertoires in COVID-19. Assay used: immunoSEQ multiplex PCR; TCRdb lists only in-frame clones, some missing. The sample consists of around 180,000 clones, 70% to 90% of them appearing once. Source material: peripheral blood. These TCRs come from a man in his 70s with active or convalescent COVID-19.

This chain connects TRBV29-1 to TRBJ1-3, with a possible D match to TRBD1 (6 bases). Germline V gives CDR1 SQVTM, CDR2 ANQGSEA. Deletions cut 6 bases from V and 0 bases from J, with 15 bases between. This CDR3 comprises 15 residues. The CDR3 DNA is TGCAGCGTCCTACCGACAGGCAGCTCTGGAAACACCATATATTTT. Translation gives CSVLPTGSSGNTIYF.

The rearrangement joins TRBV10-1 to TRBJ1-4; D gene uncertain. The CDR3 extends over 12 amino acids. Deletions cut 6 bases from V and 7 bases from J, with 9 bases between. Germline CDR1 is WNHNN and CDR2 is SYGVQD (reference sequence). In DNA, the CDR3 is TGCGCCAGCAGCGTAAGGAGTGAAAAACTGTTTTTT. Protein: CASSVRSEKLFF.

V is TRBV30 and J is TRBJ1-3; a weak D match, TRBD1 (6 bases). Germline V CDR1 and CDR2: GTSNPN, SVGIG (reference sequence). V was shortened by 0 bases and J by 0 bases, with 15 bases between the two germline ends. This CDR3 is 17 amino acids long. The CDR3 nucleotides are TGTGCCTGGAGTGTACTTGGGGGCAGTCGCTCTGGAAACACCATATATTTT. It yields the protein CAWSVLGGSRSGNTIYF.

The gene calls are TRBV11-3 and TRBJ2-5; 10 bases fit TRBD1. Germline V gives CDR1 SGHNT, CDR2 YENEEA. This CDR3 region has 15 residues. V was clipped by 4 bases and J by 5 bases; unmatched bases: 7. The chain's CDR3 is CASSSGQGGGETQYF. The CDR3, as DNA: TGTGCCAGCAGCTCCGGACAGGGGGGTGGCGAGACCCAGTACTTC.

This chain links TRBV6-1 with TRBJ1-1; 8 bases are shared with TRBD1. This CDR3 region has 14 residues. With 1 base clipped from V and 8 bases from J, the junction kept 6 bases outside the gene matches. Germline lookup yields CDR1 MNHNS and CDR2 SASEGT. The CDR3 DNA sequence: TGTGCCAGCAGTGAAGTCAGCAGGGGGCTAGAAGCTTTCTTT. Translating it yields CASSEVSRGLEAFF.

This chain links TRBV5-4 with TRBJ2-3; TRBD2 agrees at 16 bases. The V segment lost 5 bases and the J segment 6 bases; nucleotides outside the gene matches: 9. CDR1 and CDR2 from the germline V gene are SGHNT and YYREEE (reference sequence). The CDR3 sequence is 17 residues long. CDR3 in amino acids: CASRTGTSGGATDTQYF. The CDR3 nucleotides are TGTGCCAGCAGGACCGGGACTAGCGGGGGGGCGACGGATACGCAGTATTTT.

The CDR3 loop is CASSYGQGEQFF. The DNA for the CDR3 is TGTGCCAGCAGTTACGGCCAGGGTGAGCAGTTCTTC. The chain combines TRBV6-2 or TRBV6-3 with TRBJ2-1; possibly TRBD1 for D (5 bases). Germline assignment: CDR1 MNHEY and CDR2 SVGEGT. The CDR3 has 12 residues. Trimming shortened V by 2 bases and J by 9 bases, and 8 bases separated the two germline ends.

V and J are TRBV30 and TRBJ1-2; weak D call: TRBD1 (5 bases). V gave up 5 bases and J gave up 2 bases, with 18 bases separating them. The CDR3 is 15 residues long. Germline CDR1 reads GTSNPN; CDR2 reads SVGIG (reference sequence). The DNA of the CDR3 is TGTGCCTGGTATGTCCCAGGGCGGAAAAACTATGGCTACACCTTC. Its translation: CAWYVPGRKNYGYTF.

V gene TRBV5-1 combines with J gene TRBJ2-7, with 7 bases matching TRBD2. After removal of 1 base from V and 0 bases from J, the junction contained 4 bases not matched to a gene. This CDR3 spans 15 amino acids. Germline CDR1 is SGHRS and CDR2 is YFSETQ. The CDR3 protein is CASSLSGTNSYEQYF. CDR3 bases: TGCGCCAGCAGCTTGTCCGGGACTAACTCCTACGAGCAGTACTTC.

V gene TRBV5-1 combines with J gene TRBJ2-1; D might be TRBD2 (6 bases). Germline values: CDR1 SGHRS, CDR2 YFSETQ. The CDR3 consists of 16 residues. V was cut by 4 bases and J by 2 bases, with 16 bases left in between. The CDR3: CASSPVVADPYNEQFF. The CDR3 nucleotides are TGCGCCAGCAGCCCGGTGGTAGCGGACCCCTACAATGAGCAGTTCTTC. The full variable domain, completed using reference TRBV5-1 and TRBJ2-1, is KAGVTQTPRYLIKTRGQQVTLSCSPISGHRSVSWYQQTPGQGLQFLFEYFSETQRNKGNFPGRFSGRQFSNSRSEMNVSTLELGDSALYLCASSPVVADPYNEQFFGPGTRLTVL.

This sequence joins TRBV19 and TRBJ2-1; the D gene is possibly TRBD2 (6 bases). The germline V gene has CDR1 LNHDA and CDR2 SQIVND (reference sequence). This CDR3 spans 17 amino acids. Trimming removed 7 bases at V and 6 bases at J, with 25 bases between. The CDR3 loop is CASKLSPGTPPSNEQFF. CDR3 DNA: TGTGCCAGTAAACTGTCCCCCGGGACTCCCCCGAGCAATGAGCAGTTCTTC.

The V call is TRBV5-5, the J call TRBJ2-5, with 10 bases lining up with TRBD2. Germline trimming cut 2 bases from V and 2 bases from J; bases unmatched to any gene: 6. The length of the CDR3 is 16 residues. Germline CDR1 reads SGHKS; CDR2 reads YYEKEE (reference sequence). The CDR3, as DNA: TGTGCCAGCAGCTTATCCCCTAGCGGGGGTCAAGAGACCCAGTACTTC. Its translation is CASSLSPSGGQETQYF.

The chain uses TRBV28 and TRBJ1-4; D is possibly TRBD1 (5 bases). The CDR3 consists of 15 residues. V gave up 4 bases and J gave up 3 bases, with 12 bases separating them. CDR1 and CDR2 from the germline V gene are MDHEN and SYDVKM. CDR3 nucleotide sequence: TGTGCCAGCAGTTCTAGACAGTCCTCTAATGAAAAACTGTTTTTT. Its translation: CASSSRQSSNEKLFF.

J is TRBJ2-5 and V is TRBV7-2; 14 positions match TRBD2. The CDR3 has 15 residues. Germline trimming cut 1 base from V and 7 bases from J; bases unmatched to any gene: 2. In germline, CDR1 is SGHTA, CDR2 FQGNSA. The CDR3 DNA follows: TGTGCCAGCAGCTTAGACGGACTAGCGGGGGGGACCCAGTACTTC. Translating gives CASSLDGLAGGTQYF.

The rearrangement joins TRBV13 to TRBJ2-2, with 7 bases identical to TRBD2. V was clipped by 7 bases and J by 3 bases; unmatched bases: 8. Germline CDR1 and CDR2: PRHDT and FYEKMQ (reference sequence). This CDR3 contains 15 residues. CDR3 protein: CASTQGGTYTGELFF. In DNA, the CDR3 is TGTGCCAGCACCCAGGGAGGGACTTACACCGGGGAGCTGTTTTTT.

The chain recombines TRBV3-1 (or the pseudogene TRBV3-2) with TRBJ2-7; 9 bases are shared with TRBD1. Germline CDR1 and CDR2: LGHDT and YNNKEL (reference sequence). The ends lost 4 bases at V and 1 base at J; junction bases unmatched: 11. The CDR3 is made up of 17 amino acids. CDR3 in amino acids: CASSPPITGTGSYEQYF. Here the CDR3 DNA reads TGTGCCAGCAGCCCCCCGATCACCGGGACAGGGTCCTACGAGCAGTACTTC.

The gene calls are TRBV10-3 and TRBJ2-3, with a possible D match to TRBD1 (6 bases). This CDR3 is 14 amino acids long. Between the trimmed V and J ends, which lost 4 bases and 2 bases, there was a span of 10 bases. Germline CDR1 is ENHRY and CDR2 is SYGVKD. The CDR3 region is CAISGGRFTDTQYF. The CDR3 region has the DNA TGTGCCATCAGTGGGGGGCGGTTCACAGATACGCAGTATTTT.

The rearrangement uses TRBV2 and TRBJ2-2; perhaps TRBD2 as D (6 bases). Between the trimmed V and J ends, which lost 3 bases and 4 bases, there was a span of 12 bases. The length of the CDR3 is 15 residues. Germline V lookup: CDR1 SNHLY, CDR2 FYNNEI. The CDR3 coding sequence is TGTGCCAGCAGTGAGGCCCTAGCGAGCACCGGGGAGCTGTTTTTT. The encoded protein is CASSEALASTGELFF.